The TCR beta chain under discussion was sequenced for a study of cytomegalovirus exposure and HLA in healthy donors. For this clone: What it binds is unknown. The same CDR3 can be traced to other DNA sequences in this sample.

This CDR3 spans 13 amino acids. V gave up 0 bases and J gave up 3 bases, with 7 bases separating them. Germline loops: CDR1 SGHRS, CDR2 YFSETQ. Overall study results and limits: Productive status was seen about 87% or about 30% of the time for most TCR beta V segments in an earlier analysis. Common viral pathogens (according to a later analysis) appeared linked to several of the most significant clusters. A highly shared variant cluster was judged a likely technical artifact.

The PCR made use of 60 Vbeta and 13 Jbeta primers. Using immunoSEQ multiplex PCR, the repertoire was profiled, and TCRdb retains in-frame clones only, with some absent. The table records approximately 110,000 clones, around two thirds of them present only once. The V and J genes are TRBV5-1 and TRBJ2-7; D gene unclear. This receptor was obtained from a man under 40 in good health and CMV-seropositive. The sequencing sample was made of PBMCs. CDR3 residues: CASSLDVGYEQYF. In DNA form, the CDR3 reads TGCGCCAGCAGCTTGGACGTCGGCTACGAGCAGTACTTC.